These 23 T cell receptor beta chains came from one sample sequenced in a study of identical twins. TCRdb called the 5' RACE reads again in MiXCR, with one record for every CDR3 protein. The table has 450,000 or so distinct CDR3 sequences, around an eighth seen once. Separately, the same data were catalogued under a study of yellow fever vaccine responses in identical twins.

Sequenced input: CD4+ T cells sorted from blood. The receptors come from a woman aged 18-29 years in good health.

Only one count was recorded for this clonotype. This sequence joins TRBV4-2 and TRBJ2-3; tentatively, D is TRBD1 or TRBD2 (6 bases each). The CDR3 contains 17 residues. V lost 0 bases and J 4 bases, leaving 17 bases between the germline ends. Germline CDR1 reads LGHNA; CDR2 reads YNFKEQ. DNA for the CDR3: TGTGCCAGCAGCCAAGATTTCGTACGGGGGCGCGCAGATACGCAGTATTTT. It specifies CASSQDFVRGRADTQYF.

This clonotype has a count of ten or more. The V gene is TRBV25-1, the J gene TRBJ2-5; D is ambiguous. This CDR3 region has 11 residues. Germline CDR1 is MGHDK and CDR2 is SYGVNS. The V end lost 6 bases, the J end lost 3 bases, and 5 bases lay between the germline ends. The CDR3: CASSAKETQYF. CDR3 in DNA: TGTGCCAGCAGCGCTAAAGAGACCCAGTACTTC. Based on the CDR3 plus reference TRBV25-1 and TRBJ2-5, the full variable domain is EADIYQTPRYLVIGTGKKITLECSQTMGHDKMYWYQQDPGMELHLIHYSYGVNSTEKGDLSSESTVSRIRTEHFPLTLESARPSHTSQYLCASSAKETQYFGPGTRLLVL.

At least ten counts were recorded for this clonotype. The chain uses TRBV5-4 and TRBJ2-1, with 10 bases aligning to TRBD2. Germline CDR1 and CDR2: SGHNT and YYREEE (reference sequence). The CDR3 loop spans 15 amino acids. J was trimmed by 5 bases and V by 2 bases; bases with no gene match: 4. The CDR3 here is CASSLLAGGNNEQFF. Written as DNA, the CDR3 is TGTGCCAGCAGCTTATTAGCGGGGGGTAACAATGAGCAGTTCTTC.

The rearrangement links TRBV19 to TRBJ2-1, with TRBD1 matching 9 bases. V lost 9 bases to trimming and J lost 3 bases; unmatched junction nucleotides: 15. Germline assignment: CDR1 LNHDA and CDR2 SQIVND (reference sequence). The CDR3 runs 17 residues. This CDR3 reads CASQSTAGTGFYNEQFF. As DNA, the CDR3 is TGTGCCAGCCAATCCACTGCCGGGACAGGGTTCTACAATGAGCAGTTCTTC.

CDR3 loop: CASSLRMTPDTQYF. CDR3 nucleotide sequence: TGTGCCAGCAGCTTAAGGATGACCCCAGATACGCAGTATTTT. The chain joins TRBV7-2 to TRBJ2-3; D gene ambiguous. CDR3 length: 14 amino acids. Germline V gene data show CDR1 as SGHTA and CDR2 as FQGNSA. V dropped 2 bases and J dropped 4 bases, with 10 bases sitting between them.

CDR3 nucleotides: TGTGCCAGCTCACGGAAGGGGTTAGGCGAGCAGTACTTC. Translated, it gives CASSRKGLGEQYF. The gene calls are TRBV18 and TRBJ2-7, with D perhaps matching TRBD1 (5 bases). Trimming pared 4 bases from V and 6 bases from J, leaving 13 bases between. Germline-derived CDR1 and CDR2 are KGHSH and LQKENI. The CDR3 spans 13 residues.

CDR3: CASSQVILETQYF. The CDR3 region has the DNA TGTGCCAGCAGCCAAGTGATCCTCGAGACCCAGTACTTC. V gene TRBV14 combines with J gene TRBJ2-5, with D uncertain. Germline V gene sequence: CDR1 SGHDN, CDR2 FVKESK. V lost 1 base to trimming and J lost 5 bases, with 8 bases between them. This CDR3 is 13 amino acids long.

This chain joins TRBV20-1 and TRBJ2-2; D gene ambiguous. Per the germline V gene, CDR1 is DFQATT and CDR2 is SNEGSKA (reference sequence). CDR3 length equals 13 residues. The ends were cut back, 4 bases at V and 2 bases at J, with 8 bases in the middle. CDR3 in DNA: TGCAGTGCTACCGGACCTAACACCGGGGAGCTGTTTTTT. The encoded protein is CSATGPNTGELFF.

In its sample, this clonotype was seen a few times. The chain is built from TRBV27 and TRBJ2-1, with D possibly being TRBD2 (5 bases). The V gene's germline CDR1 is MNHEY and CDR2 SMNVEV (reference sequence). This CDR3 has 15 amino acids. V was trimmed by 7 bases and J by 0 bases, leaving 13 bases between them. CDR3 amino acids: CASIRGGNSYNEQFF. For the CDR3, the DNA is TGTGCCAGCATCCGGGGTGGGAACTCCTACAATGAGCAGTTCTTC.

The rearrangement links TRBV10-3 to TRBJ2-3, with 8 bases matching TRBD1. CDR3 length equals 14 residues. J gave up 6 bases and V 6 bases, and 8 bases lay outside the gene matches. Germline V gene data show CDR1 as ENHRY and CDR2 as SYGVKD. The CDR3, as DNA: TGTGCCATCAGCCCAGGGGGCGAGGGGGATACGCAGTATTTT. This encodes CAISPGGEGDTQYF.

This clonotype was counted a few times. The rearrangement uses TRBV19 and TRBJ2-7, with 9 positions matching TRBD1. The CDR3 length is 14 residues. Germline V gene data show CDR1 as LNHDA and CDR2 as SQIVND (reference sequence). The V gene end was trimmed by 4 bases and the J gene end by 4 bases; junction bases not matched to a gene: 5. The DNA of the CDR3 is TGTGCCAGTAGTACACAGGGGGCTAAATACGAGCAGTACTTC. Protein product: CASSTQGAKYEQYF.

This clonotype was recorded many times. This chain joins TRBV4-2 and TRBJ1-1, with D possibly being TRBD1 (5 bases). This CDR3 region has 14 residues. Trimming cost V 3 bases and J 12 bases, with 20 bases left between them. In germline, CDR1 is LGHNA, CDR2 YNFKEQ. This chain's CDR3 is CASSHPGTALGTFF. Here the CDR3 DNA reads TGTGCCAGCAGCCACCCCGGGACGGCTCTGGGGACTTTCTTT.

This clonotype was picked up many times. The rearrangement joins TRBV29-1 to TRBJ2-1, with D possibly being TRBD2 (5 bases). V was cut by 4 bases and J by 8 bases, with 18 bases left in between. From germline, CDR1 is SQVTM and CDR2 ANQGSEA. The CDR3 runs to 14 residues. The CDR3, as DNA: TGCAGCGTTGGACTATTAAAGAGGGTCGATGAGCAGTTCTTC. Residues: CSVGLLKRVDEQFF.

This clonotype has ten or more counts. The V and J genes are TRBV20-1 and TRBJ2-1, with 7 bases fitting TRBD1. The length of the CDR3 is 13 residues. Trimming at V came to 6 bases and at J to 4 bases, leaving 6 bases not matched to a gene. CDR1 and CDR2 (germline): DFQATT, SNEGSKA (reference sequence). CDR3 loop: CSARQGEYNEQFF. CDR3 bases: TGCAGTGCGCGGCAGGGGGAATACAATGAGCAGTTCTTC.

The V and J genes are TRBV7-2 and TRBJ2-7; the match to TRBD2 covers 8 bases. CDR3 length equals 15 residues. V gave up 1 base and J gave up 7 bases; unmatched junction bases: 9. Per the germline V gene, CDR1 is SGHTA and CDR2 is FQGNSA. This chain's CDR3 is CASSLVSGSGAEQYF. CDR3 DNA: TGTGCCAGCAGCTTAGTTTCTGGTAGCGGGGCGGAGCAGTACTTC.

This chain connects TRBV6-2 or TRBV6-3 to TRBJ2-7, with D possibly being TRBD1 (6 bases). Germline values: CDR1 MNHEY, CDR2 SVGEGT. This CDR3 is built from 14 residues. V was clipped by 6 bases and J by 12 bases, with 24 bases between them. The CDR3 DNA is TGTGCCAGCAGACCGGACAGACCCTACGAGCAGTGGTACTTC. Protein product: CASRPDRPYEQWYF.

In this sample, this clonotype turned up a few times. The chain is built from TRBV30 and TRBJ2-7, with 9 positions matching TRBD1. Per germline, CDR1 GTSNPN and CDR2 SVGIG (reference sequence). The CDR3 spans 14 residues. Trimming at V came to 2 bases and at J to 2 bases, leaving 4 bases not matched to a gene. In DNA form, the CDR3 reads TGTGCCTGGAGTCCCCGGGACAGGGCCTACGAGCAGTACTTC. It yields the protein CAWSPRDRAYEQYF. Based on the CDR3 plus reference TRBV30 and TRBJ2-7, the full variable domain is SQTIHQWPATLVQPVGSPLSLECTVEGTSNPNLYWYRQAAGRGLQLLFYSVGIGQISSEVPQNLSASRPQDRQFILSSKKLLLSDSGFYLCAWSPRDRAYEQYFGPGTRLTVT.

CDR3 nucleotide sequence: TGCAGTGCTGAGCGGACTAGTACCATGGATGAGCAGTTCTTC. Its translation: CSAERTSTMDEQFF. The rearrangement joins TRBV20-1 to TRBJ2-1; 7 bases match TRBD2. V dropped 5 bases and J dropped 8; count of bases not matched to a gene: 12. Germline CDR1 DFQATT, CDR2 SNEGSKA (reference sequence). There are 14 residues in the CDR3.

The chain uses TRBV12-3 or TRBV12-4 and TRBJ1-3, with a possible D match to TRBD1 (5 bases). The CDR3 covers 16 residues. V was cut by 4 bases and J by 4 bases, with 17 bases left in between. CDR3 DNA: TGTGCCAGCAGTTCAGGGAAAGGTACGCGAGGAAACACCATATATTTT. Protein product: CASSSGKGTRGNTIYF.

The chain couples TRBV5-1 to TRBJ2-2; the match to TRBD1 covers 9 bases. The junction had 12 bases not matched to a gene; V was cut back by 0 bases and J by 6 bases. Per germline, CDR1 SGHRS and CDR2 YFSETQ. This CDR3 has 18 amino acids. The DNA of the CDR3 is TGCGCCAGCAGCTTGGAGGCGCCGGGACAGGGAATCGCCGGGGAGCTGTTTTTT. Translating gives CASSLEAPGQGIAGELFF.

This clonotype was counted a few times. The chain links TRBV7-2 to TRBJ2-1; no firm D call. Germline CDR1 reads SGHTA; CDR2 reads FQGNSA. This CDR3 region has 14 residues. V was cut by 7 bases and J by 7 bases, with 17 bases left in between. The CDR3 sequence is CASNSPVANNEQFF. The CDR3 DNA is TGTGCCAGCAACTCGCCCGTCGCGAATAATGAGCAGTTCTTC.

The rearrangement joins TRBV6-1 to TRBJ1-4; TRBD1 aligns across 7 bases. V lost 6 bases and J lost 4; bases outside the gene matches: 8. CDR3 length: 15 residues. Germline V gene lookup returns CDR1 MNHNS and CDR2 SASEGT. In DNA form, the CDR3 reads TGTGCCAGCAGCCTCCTAACAGGGGTTAATGAAAAACTGTTTTTT. It encodes CASSLLTGVNEKLFF.

This clonotype was recorded a few times. This chain joins TRBV2 and TRBJ2-1, with D unclear. V lost 0 bases to trimming and J lost 12 bases, with 12 bases between them. The CDR3 is made up of 13 amino acids. Germline CDR1 SNHLY, CDR2 FYNNEI. The CDR3 region is CASSEAWSGGQFF. The DNA of the CDR3 is TGTGCCAGCAGTGAAGCTTGGTCTGGCGGGCAGTTCTTC.